The 20 T cell receptor beta chains in this list originate from one sample, sequenced in a study of shared clonotypes between healthy human individuals. Data came from immunoSEQ multiplex PCR; TCRdb stores just in-frame clones and leaves some out. Of just over 2,000,000 clones listed, roughly 96% are singletons. The specimen sequenced was naive CD4+ T cells sorted from blood. Documented subset: CD45RA+ positively selected. These receptor sequences come from a man aged 18 to 30 in good health.

The chain carries TRBV30 and TRBJ1-2; D perhaps matches TRBD1 (6 bases). V was trimmed by 4 bases and J by 6 bases, leaving 12 bases between them. The CDR3 totals 12 residues. CDR1 GTSNPN and CDR2 SVGIG come from the germline V gene (reference sequence). This CDR3 reads CAWTGDLDGYTF. DNA for the CDR3: TGTGCCTGGACAGGGGATCTTGATGGCTACACCTTC.

This chain connects TRBV6-1 to TRBJ2-3; the match to TRBD2 covers 9 bases. This CDR3 contains 15 residues. Germline loops: CDR1 MNHNS, CDR2 SASEGT. V lost 5 bases to trimming and J lost 2 bases; unmatched junction nucleotides: 5. CDR3 sequence (DNA): TGTGCCAGCAGTCGGCTAGCGGGGACCACAGATACGCAGTATTTT. Translated: CASSRLAGTTDTQYF.

This chain links TRBV5-8 with TRBJ2-5; D is perhaps TRBD2 (5 bases). V gave up 1 base and J gave up 5 bases, with 6 bases separating them. Germline CDR1 SGHTS, CDR2 YDEGEE. The CDR3 consists of 12 residues. This chain's CDR3 is CASSLTGETQYF. The CDR3 DNA is TGTGCCAGCAGCTTGACGGGGGAGACCCAGTACTTC.

The chain couples TRBV19 to TRBJ2-3; 11 nucleotides align to TRBD2. Trimming took 5 bases from V and 2 from J; bases not matched to a gene: 9. Germline loops: CDR1 LNHDA, CDR2 SQIVND (reference sequence). This CDR3 region has 17 residues. The DNA for the CDR3 is TGTGCCAGTAGTTCGGCGGCTAGCGGGAGGTACACAGATACGCAGTATTTT. Translated, it gives CASSSAASGRYTDTQYF.

The rearrangement joins TRBV27 to TRBJ1-5; 11 positions agree with TRBD1. The J segment lost 6 bases and the V segment lost 8 bases, leaving 9 bases of the junction unmatched. Looked up from germline, CDR1 is MNHEY and CDR2 is SMNVEV (reference sequence). This CDR3 is 15 amino acids long. The CDR3 sequence is CASPPGTGGLQPQHF. The CDR3 DNA sequence: TGTGCCAGCCCTCCGGGGACAGGGGGTCTTCAGCCCCAGCATTTT.

Concerning this clone: Distinct nucleotide sequences in the sample also encode this CDR3. This chain uses TRBV7-9 with TRBJ2-1; the D gene could be TRBD1 or TRBD2 (5 bases each). CDR1 and CDR2 (germline): SEHNR, FQNEAQ (reference sequence). The V end was cut by 1 base, the J end by 15 bases, with 13 bases between. The CDR3 length is 12 residues. CDR3 protein: CASSLVEGRWFF. The CDR3 DNA sequence: TGTGCCAGCAGCTTAGTTGAGGGGCGCTGGTTCTTC.

Remarks on this clone: Other nucleotide sequences from this sample produce the same CDR3. V is TRBV7-2 and J is TRBJ2-7, with D perhaps given as TRBD1 or TRBD2 (5 bases each). CDR1 is SGHTA, CDR2 FQGNSA, per germline. The V end lost 1 base, the J end lost 2 bases, and 9 bases lay between the germline ends. CDR3 length: 14 residues. This chain's CDR3 is CASSLGVGPYEQYF. CDR3 bases: TGTGCCAGCAGCTTAGGCGTGGGACCCTACGAGCAGTACTTC.

This clone was seen once. The chain uses TRBV5-6 and TRBJ1-6, with D possibly TRBD1 on 6 matching bases. Germline assignment: CDR1 SGHDT and CDR2 YYEEEE. Trimming took off 0 bases at V and 9 bases at J, with 13 bases between the two ends. The CDR3 covers 15 residues. The CDR3 loop reads CASSLGQVSSSPLHF. DNA of the CDR3: TGTGCCAGCAGCTTGGGACAGGTTTCGAGTTCACCCCTCCACTTT.

The chain is built from TRBV18 and TRBJ1-5, with 7 bases that match TRBD1. After removal of 5 bases from V and 0 bases from J, the junction contained 4 bases not matched to a gene. The CDR3 is made up of 15 amino acids. CDR1 is KGHSH, CDR2 LQKENI, per germline. The CDR3 DNA reads TGTGCCAGCTCATCACAGGGGAATAGCAATCAGCCCCAGCATTTT. Encoded protein: CASSSQGNSNQPQHF.

The CDR3 reads CASSTGPAYEQYF. CDR3 sequence (DNA): TGTGCCAGCAGCACCGGACCAGCCTACGAGCAGTACTTC. The chain combines TRBV7-2 with TRBJ2-7; D is ambiguous. The ends were cut back, 5 bases at V and 2 bases at J, with 10 bases in the middle. This CDR3 comprises 13 residues. Germline CDR1 is SGHTA and CDR2 is FQGNSA.

The chain has TRBV9 and TRBJ2-2, with D unclear. The CDR3 runs to 16 residues. Germline-derived CDR1 and CDR2 are SGDLS and YYNGEE. Trimming stripped 0 bases from V and 1 base from J, with 10 bases between. CDR3 DNA sequence: TGTGCCAGCAGCGTAGGAGAAGGGCGGAACACCGGGGAGCTGTTTTTT. This sequence encodes CASSVGEGRNTGELFF.

The J gene is TRBJ2-7, the V gene TRBV5-1, with a possible D match to TRBD1 (5 bases). V dropped 0 bases and J dropped 3 bases, with 16 bases sitting between them. This CDR3 has 16 amino acids. CDR1 and CDR2 from the germline V gene are SGHRS and YFSETQ. CDR3 loop: CASSLDRVLGRYEQYF. The CDR3 DNA is TGCGCCAGCAGCTTGGATCGAGTGTTGGGGCGCTACGAGCAGTACTTC.

V and J are TRBV4-1 and TRBJ2-7; tentatively, D is TRBD1 (6 bases). The CDR3 length is 14 residues. Trimming shortened V by 2 bases and J by 2 bases, and 10 bases separated the two germline ends. The germline gives CDR1 MGHRA, CDR2 YSYEKL. The CDR3 here is CASSQLGATYEQYF. DNA for the CDR3: TGCGCCAGCAGCCAACTGGGGGCGACCTACGAGCAGTACTTC.

J is TRBJ1-2 and V is TRBV28; 9 positions agree with TRBD1. This CDR3 has 14 amino acids. CDR1 and CDR2 from the germline V gene are MDHEN and SYDVKM. The V gene end was trimmed by 10 bases and the J gene end by 4 bases; junction bases not matched to a gene: 10. The CDR3 bases are TGTGCCACTGACGGGACAGGGAACGCCTATGGCTACACCTTC. Amino acid sequence: CATDGTGNAYGYTF.

As for this clone: The sample holds other DNA sequences that translate to the same CDR3. The chain couples TRBV7-3 to TRBJ2-2; D is possibly TRBD1 or TRBD2 (5 bases each). CDR3 size: 14 residues. Trimming removed 6 bases from V and 4 bases from J, with 12 bases in between. Germline V lookup: CDR1 SGHTA, CDR2 FQGTGA. CDR3 sequence: CASSLGGSTGELFF. CDR3 coding DNA: TGTGCCAGCAGTCTTGGGGGAAGCACCGGGGAGCTGTTTTTT. Full variable domain (remainder filled in from reference TRBV7-3 and TRBJ2-2): GAGVSQTPSNKVTEKGKYVELRCDPISGHTALYWYRQSLGQGPEFLIYFQGTGAADDSGLPNDRFFAVRPEGSVSTLKIQRTERGDSAVYLCASSLGGSTGELFFGEGSRLTVL.

This chain links TRBV27 with TRBJ2-7; D might be TRBD1 (5 bases). The V gene lost 6 bases and the J gene lost 3 bases, with 15 bases spanning the gap. The CDR3 extends over 14 amino acids. The germline gives CDR1 MNHEY, CDR2 SMNVEV (reference sequence). CDR3 DNA: TGTGCCAGCAGAGGGGTCCAGAAGGGCTACGAGCAGTACTTC. Translation: CASRGVQKGYEQYF.

V and J are TRBV28 and TRBJ2-3; 10 bases line up with TRBD2. This CDR3 comprises 13 residues. V was clipped by 6 bases and J by 5 bases; unmatched bases: 2. Germline values: CDR1 MDHEN, CDR2 SYDVKM. The CDR3 spells CASSRLAGDTQYF. In nucleotides, the CDR3 is TGTGCCAGCAGCCGACTAGCGGGAGATACGCAGTATTTT.

This clone appeared once. The sample holds other DNA sequences that translate to the same CDR3. CDR3 sequence (DNA): TGTGCCAGCTCACCGCAGGGGGGGACCTACGAGCAGTACTTC. Protein sequence: CASSPQGGTYEQYF. The rearrangement uses TRBV18 and TRBJ2-7, with D tentatively TRBD1 or TRBD2 (7 bases each). Trimming removed 3 bases from V and 2 bases from J, with 11 bases in between. The germline CDR1 and CDR2 sequences are KGHSH and LQKENI. The length of the CDR3 is 14 residues.

The rearrangement links TRBV6-1 to TRBJ1-3; D not certain. CDR3 length: 14 amino acids. Germline values: CDR1 MNHNS, CDR2 SASEGT. V lost 8 bases to trimming and J lost 0 bases, with 11 bases between them. The CDR3 loop reads CASGTDFSGNTIYF. In nucleotides, the CDR3 is TGTGCCAGCGGAACGGACTTCTCTGGAAACACCATATATTTT.

In regard to this clone: Other DNA sequences within the sample encode an identical CDR3. The chain recombines TRBV5-1 with TRBJ2-1; TRBD2 agrees at 8 bases. This CDR3 comprises 15 residues. Germline-derived CDR1 and CDR2 are SGHRS and YFSETQ. Losses at the gene ends were 0 bases for V and 3 bases for J; bases not matched to a gene: 2. The CDR3 region has the DNA TGCGCCAGCAGCTTGGCGGCGGGAGGCTACAATGAGCAGTTCTTC. It codes for CASSLAAGGYNEQFF.